This is a list of T cell receptor beta chains from one sample in a study of regulatory T cells in long-lasting Graves disease. Using its own MiXCR run on the multiplex PCR reads, TCRdb lists one record per CDR3 protein. The table includes approximately 400,000 distinct CDR3 sequences, around 15% detected once. This specimen consisted of peripheral blood mononuclear cells (PBMCs), obtained at new diagnosis, from a patient treated with antithyroid drugs. Source of these receptors: a female donor with Graves disease. The CDR3 runs from the conserved cysteine through the conserved F or W. Expanded clones are given a class, and other clones once, few, many or no size at all.

cdr3_aa: CASSKRRSYGYTF
v_call: TRBV7-9
clone_size: -

cdr3_aa: CASSRPRSGSSYNEQFF
v_call: TRBV5-1
clone_size: -

cdr3_aa: CAISEARQETQYF
v_call: TRBV10-3
clone_size: many

cdr3_aa: CSAQRAGFNEQFF
v_call: TRBV29-1
clone_size: -

cdr3_aa: CASRIWTSGSSYNEQFF
v_call: TRBV6-1
clone_size: -

cdr3_aa: CASSELPGLAGGITYEQYF
v_call: TRBV10-1
clone_size: many

cdr3_aa: CASSLELLQGSGNTVYF
v_call: TRBV13
clone_size: few

cdr3_aa: CSARKGRDQTAKNIQYF
v_call: TRBV20-1
clone_size: many

cdr3_aa: CASSQVRAHSSTDTQYF
v_call: TRBV3-1
clone_size: few

cdr3_aa: CAWSVAPGAQHF
v_call: TRBV30
clone_size: -

cdr3_aa: CASSDSGQGSYNEQFF
v_call: TRBV6-4
clone_size: many

cdr3_aa: CASSIQSTNTYEQYF
v_call: TRBV2
clone_size: many

cdr3_aa: CSVRAAGADTGELFF
v_call: TRBV20-1
clone_size: many

cdr3_aa: CASSLTATGAGNTIYF
v_call: TRBV7-2
clone_size: many

cdr3_aa: CASSLVSENEQFF
v_call: TRBV12-3/TRBV12-4
clone_size: many

cdr3_aa: CASSQEGSGWANVLTF
v_call: TRBV4-1
clone_size: -

cdr3_aa: CASSAAGDTDTQYF
v_call: TRBV11-1
clone_size: many

cdr3_aa: CASSYSGSYEQYF
v_call: TRBV7-2
clone_size: -

cdr3_aa: CASTPRDALDYGYTF
v_call: TRBV2
clone_size: many

cdr3_aa: CASSLELYGYTF
v_call: TRBV7-9
clone_size: many

cdr3_aa: CASSLVHGNTEAFF
v_call: TRBV11-2
clone_size: -

cdr3_aa: CASSGTVLLNSGANVLTF
v_call: TRBV12-3/TRBV12-4
clone_size: few

cdr3_aa: CASSLKAGSPLHF
v_call: TRBV12-3/TRBV12-4
clone_size: many

cdr3_aa: CASSPTAAKNIQYF
v_call: TRBV7-2
clone_size: few

cdr3_aa: CASSAPTVSNQPQHF
v_call: TRBV28
clone_size: many

cdr3_aa: CAWSVRSGRASYNEQFF
v_call: TRBV30
clone_size: many

cdr3_aa: CASSLRALTSQSTGELFF
v_call: TRBV7-9
clone_size: few

cdr3_aa: CASSYPTAWDRRTEAFF
v_call: TRBV6-2/TRBV6-3
clone_size: many

cdr3_aa: CASSLPGGYNEQFF
v_call: TRBV7-8
clone_size: few

cdr3_aa: CASSSPPTYEQYF
v_call: TRBV28
clone_size: many

cdr3_aa: CASRLGGGWETQYF
v_call: TRBV7-9
clone_size: many

cdr3_aa: CASSYSPRLAASTDTQYF
v_call: TRBV6-5
clone_size: -

cdr3_aa: CASNGPKWNGYTF
v_call: TRBV4-1
clone_size: -

cdr3_aa: CSVEDGTGGAFF
v_call: TRBV29-1
clone_size: few

cdr3_aa: CASSYSLVTGDGELFF
v_call: TRBV6-5
clone_size: few

cdr3_aa: CASSWTDTDTQYF
v_call: TRBV12-3/TRBV12-4
clone_size: few